One sample yielded the 25 T cell receptor beta chains listed below, sequenced in a study of blood T cell repertoires in COVID-19. Produced via immunoSEQ multiplex PCR; TCRdb's table is partial and in-frame only. The sample carries tens of thousands of clones, about four fifths recorded once. The sequencing input was peripheral blood. Receptor source: a man between 50 and 59 years old with acute or convalescent COVID-19.

This rearrangement joins TRBV7-2 to TRBJ1-4, with D possibly being TRBD1 (5 bases). V was pared by 3 bases and J by 8 bases, with 16 bases between. Germline V lookup: CDR1 SGHTA, CDR2 FQGNSA. This CDR3 spans 15 amino acids. CDR3 in amino acids: CASSFQGLRGEKLFF. CDR3 nucleotides: TGTGCCAGCAGCTTTCAGGGTTTACGGGGGGAAAAACTGTTTTTT.

The CDR3 coding sequence is TGTGCCAGCAGCTCCTCGGGGGGCCTTCAGTATTTT. Amino acids: CASSSSGGLQYF. The V and J genes are TRBV7-9 and TRBJ2-3; D is perhaps TRBD2 (7 bases). The CDR3 has 12 amino acids. With 4 bases removed from V and 12 bases from J, the gap between germline ends came to 14 bases. Germline V gene data show CDR1 as SEHNR and CDR2 as FQNEAQ (reference sequence).

The V call is TRBV30, the J call TRBJ1-2, with D hard to call. Germline V gives CDR1 GTSNPN, CDR2 SVGIG (reference sequence). The CDR3 is 13 amino acids. V shed 4 bases and J shed 7 bases, with 16 bases lying between them. The DNA of the CDR3 is TGTGCCTGGACCCTCGAGGGCGCAAGTGGCTACACCTTC. Protein: CAWTLEGASGYTF.

The chain carries TRBV5-8 and TRBJ2-7; D not resolved. Germline CDR1 SGHTS, CDR2 YDEGEE. Trimming took 0 bases from V and 3 from J, leaving 10 bases between them. The CDR3 is 14 amino acids. Here the CDR3 reads CASSLAGSFYEQYF. CDR3 in DNA: TGTGCCAGCAGCTTGGCAGGTTCGTTCTACGAGCAGTACTTC. Combining the CDR3 with reference TRBV5-8 and TRBJ2-7 gives the whole variable domain EAGVTQSPTHLIKTRGQQATLRCSPISGHTSVYWYQQALGLGLQFLLWYDEGEERNRGNFPPRFSGRQFPNYSSELNVNALELEDSALYLCASSLAGSFYEQYFGPGTRLTVT.

The genes are TRBV19 and TRBJ1-1; the match to TRBD1 covers 9 bases. The CDR3 has 15 residues. V trimming: 5 bases; J trimming: 6 bases; junction bases outside the gene matches: 10. The V gene's germline CDR1 is LNHDA and CDR2 SQIVND (reference sequence). The DNA of the CDR3 is TGTGCCAGTAGTTCTCGGGACAGGGTTTCCCCTGAAGCTTTCTTT. Amino acid sequence: CASSSRDRVSPEAFF.

V usage is TRBV29-1 and J usage is TRBJ1-2; TRBD1 might be the D (5 bases). The V end lost 6 bases, the J end lost 2 bases, and 19 bases lay between the germline ends. Germline V gives CDR1 SQVTM, CDR2 ANQGSEA. This CDR3 is built from 15 residues. The DNA for the CDR3 is TGCAGCGTGCTGGGGAGTCGGGGGATAAACTATGGCTACACCTTC. Residues: CSVLGSRGINYGYTF.

V and J are TRBV3-1 (or the pseudogene TRBV3-2) and TRBJ2-1; 7 bases align to TRBD2. The CDR3 covers 15 residues. Germline CDR1 reads LGHDT; CDR2 reads YNNKEL (reference sequence). The V gene end was trimmed by 4 bases and the J gene end by 3 bases; junction bases not matched to a gene: 6. CDR3 in DNA: TGTGCCAGCAGCCCGTTGAGCGGGAACTACAATGAGCAGTTCTTC. This encodes CASSPLSGNYNEQFF.

There are a few counts of this clone. V and J are TRBV6-1 and TRBJ1-1; D is possibly TRBD1 (5 bases). Trimming shortened V by 2 bases and J by 7 bases, and 17 bases separated the two germline ends. CDR1 is MNHNS, CDR2 SASEGT, per germline. This CDR3 spans 15 amino acids. The CDR3 sequence is CASSEMGEGLGEAFF. The CDR3 coding sequence is TGTGCCAGCAGTGAAATGGGGGAGGGGTTGGGTGAAGCTTTCTTT.

The CDR3 sequence: CAIRTSPTGELFF. CDR3 DNA sequence: TGTGCCATCCGTACTAGCCCCACCGGGGAGCTGTTTTTT. V and J are TRBV11-3 and TRBJ2-2; TRBD2 is a possible D gene (6 bases). This CDR3 region has 13 residues. Germline assignment: CDR1 SGHNT and CDR2 YENEEA. Trimming pared 10 bases from V and 4 bases from J, leaving 13 bases between.

The chain recombines TRBV6-2 or TRBV6-3 with TRBJ1-5; D unclear. The CDR3 loop spans 18 amino acids. Germline loops: CDR1 MNHEY, CDR2 SVGEGT. The V end lost 0 bases, the J end lost 2 bases, and 17 bases lay between the germline ends. The CDR3 coding sequence is TGTGCCAGCAGTTACTCCCTCGCAGGTCCCTCGGGCAATCAGCCCCAGCATTTT. Its protein is CASSYSLAGPSGNQPQHF.

This rearrangement joins TRBV4-2 to TRBJ2-5; TRBD1 is a possible D gene (6 bases). Trimming removed 1 base at V and 5 bases at J, with 11 bases between. Looked up from germline, CDR1 is LGHNA and CDR2 is YNFKEQ. CDR3 length: 14 amino acids. The chain's CDR3 is CASSQGQAQETQYF. The DNA of the CDR3 is TGTGCCAGCAGCCAAGGACAGGCCCAGGAGACCCAGTACTTC.

V is TRBV10-1 and J is TRBJ2-1; 10 positions agree with TRBD2. The CDR3 loop spans 16 amino acids. J lost 4 bases, V lost 3 bases, and 6 bases had no gene match. Germline V gene data show CDR1 as WNHNN and CDR2 as SYGVQD (reference sequence). The CDR3 DNA reads TGCGCCAGCAGTGAATCCGGGACTAGCGAGTACAATGAGCAGTTCTTC. Translation gives CASSESGTSEYNEQFF.

CDR3 protein: CASMTGGSQYF. For the CDR3, the DNA is TGTGCCAGCATGACAGGGGGATCGCAGTATTTT. The gene calls are TRBV4-2 and TRBJ2-3; the match to TRBD1 covers 9 bases. Trimming took 7 bases from V and 10 from J; bases not matched to a gene: 3. This CDR3 is built from 11 residues. Germline V gene sequence: CDR1 LGHNA, CDR2 YNFKEQ.

The chain employs TRBV27 and TRBJ2-2, with TRBD2 as a possible D gene (5 bases). The CDR3 spans 15 residues. V lost 0 bases to trimming and J lost 1 base, with 6 bases between them. Germline V lookup: CDR1 MNHEY, CDR2 SMNVEV (reference sequence). CDR3 region: CASSLSAGNTGELFF. The CDR3 DNA sequence: TGTGCCAGCAGTTTATCGGCGGGGAACACCGGGGAGCTGTTTTTT.

CDR3 nucleotides: TGCGCCAGCAGCCAATCTAGCGGGGGGCCAAGGGAGCAGTTCTTC. Amino acid sequence: CASSQSSGGPREQFF. The rearrangement joins TRBV5-1 to TRBJ2-1; 11 bases line up with TRBD2. The CDR3 is 15 amino acids. Germline CDR1 and CDR2: SGHRS and YFSETQ. Losses at the gene ends were 4 bases for V and 10 bases for J; bases not matched to a gene: 10.

The V call is TRBV10-3, the J call TRBJ2-1, with D perhaps matching TRBD1 (6 bases). Trimming cost V 7 bases and J 0 bases, with 13 bases left between them. The germline gives CDR1 ENHRY, CDR2 SYGVKD. The CDR3 contains 15 residues. Here the CDR3 reads CAITRTDNSYNEQFF. The CDR3 DNA follows: TGTGCCATCACCCGGACAGACAACTCCTACAATGAGCAGTTCTTC.

J is TRBJ1-4 and V is TRBV10-3, with D unclear. Trimming took off 3 bases at V and 0 bases at J, with 2 bases between the two ends. CDR1 is ENHRY and CDR2 is SYGVKD in the germline V gene. This CDR3 is 13 amino acids long. In nucleotides, the CDR3 is TGTGCCATCAGTGACGCAACTAATGAAAAACTGTTTTTT. Amino acids: CAISDATNEKLFF.

The V and J genes are TRBV30 and TRBJ1-5, with TRBD1 matching over 11 bases. V lost 0 bases and J lost 6; bases outside the gene matches: 4. The CDR3 length is 15 residues. Germline V gives CDR1 GTSNPN, CDR2 SVGIG (reference sequence). DNA of the CDR3: TGTGCCTGGAGTGTAAAGGGGACAGGGGGTCAGCCCCAGCATTTT. The encoded protein is CAWSVKGTGGQPQHF.

The chain combines TRBV6-5 with TRBJ1-1; 8 positions match TRBD1. Trimming at V came to 6 bases and at J to 5 bases, leaving 8 bases not matched to a gene. This CDR3 is 14 amino acids long. Germline CDR1 MNHEY, CDR2 SVGAGI. Here the CDR3 reads CASSPLQGATEAFF. CDR3 nucleotides: TGTGCCAGCAGCCCGCTCCAGGGGGCGACTGAAGCTTTCTTT.

This clone came up once. The chain is built from TRBV30 and TRBJ1-2; D not certain. Germline CDR1 GTSNPN, CDR2 SVGIG (reference sequence). The ends were cut back, 3 bases at V and 5 bases at J, with 19 bases in the middle. This CDR3 region has 15 residues. The DNA for the CDR3 is TGTGCCTGGAGCAAACTGCCCCCGCTCGCTTATGGCTACACCTTC. Protein product: CAWSKLPPLAYGYTF.

The rearrangement joins TRBV4-3 to TRBJ2-1; the match to TRBD2 covers 8 bases. Germline-derived CDR1 and CDR2 are LGHNA and YSLEER. The V segment lost 4 bases and the J segment 9 bases; nucleotides outside the gene matches: 14. The CDR3 has 16 amino acids. The CDR3 bases are TGCGCCAGCAGCCCCCATAGCGGGGCCAAGGGGGGTGAGCAGTTCTTC. This gives the protein CASSPHSGAKGGEQFF.

The chain combines TRBV5-4 with TRBJ1-6, with a weak D call TRBD1 (6 bases). CDR3 length: 12 amino acids. CDR1 is SGHNT, CDR2 YYREEE, per germline (reference sequence). The V and J ends lost 3 bases and 8 bases respectively, with 6 bases between them. The CDR3 loop reads CASSSGDSPLHF. CDR3 DNA sequence: TGTGCCAGCAGCTCAGGGGATTCACCCCTCCACTTT.

The J gene is TRBJ2-2, the V gene TRBV11-2, with D unclear. V was clipped by 2 bases and J by 7 bases, with 11 bases between them. Germline V CDR1 and CDR2: SGHAT, FQNNGV. The CDR3 contains 14 residues. For the CDR3, the DNA is TGTGCCAGCAGCTTATTTCTCAGTGACGGGGAGCTGTTTTTT. It encodes CASSLFLSDGELFF.

The table lists this clone with a few counts. V gene TRBV4-1 combines with J gene TRBJ1-3; tentative D call: TRBD1 (6 bases). There are 14 residues in the CDR3. Trimming shortened V by 3 bases and J by 2 bases, and 8 bases separated the two germline ends. CDR1 MGHRA and CDR2 YSYEKL come from the germline V gene. CDR3 in amino acids: CASSHGQPGNTIYF. Written as DNA, the CDR3 is TGCGCCAGCAGCCATGGACAGCCTGGAAACACCATATATTTT.

The chain couples TRBV27 to TRBJ1-5; TRBD1 might be the D (5 bases). Trimming removed 3 bases from V and 4 bases from J, with 13 bases in between. The germline V gene encodes CDR1 MNHEY and CDR2 SMNVEV (reference sequence). CDR3 length equals 15 residues. The DNA of the CDR3 is TGTGCCAGCAGTTTGGGACTTGGGGAAAATCAGCCCCAGCATTTT. Protein sequence: CASSLGLGENQPQHF.